This T cell receptor (beta chain) was recorded in a study of T cells in Graves' hyperthyroidism and ophthalmopathy. Broader study findings: A 13 V-J signature model discriminated ophthalmopathy versus stable hyperthyroidism. Before onset, by a median of approximately 5.9 months, the model predicted ophthalmopathy.

This clonotype was seen repeatedly, ten times or more. Antigen specificity is unknown. Clinical symptoms, serum thyroxine and TRAb, thyroid ultrasound and orbital computed tomography were used for the diagnoses. Extraction of PBMCs used around 9.6 ml of fresh peripheral blood. The source material, RNA transcripts, was used to amplify TCR beta CDR3 regions. HTBI primers were the set used in a first-round RT-PCR of the TCR CDR3. TCRdb redid the calling of the multiplex PCR reads with MiXCR, one entry per CDR3 protein. In the table there are some 210,000 distinct CDR3 sequences, approximately 17% of which are singletons. Material for sequencing was blood. This TCR was sampled from a man aged 50 to 59 with Graves' hyperthyroidism.

Here the CDR3 reads CASSELDYEQYF. CDR3 bases: TGTGCCAGCAGTGAACTCGACTACGAGCAGTACTTC. The rearrangement links TRBV2 to TRBJ2-7; D unresolved. Trimming removed 2 bases at V and 3 bases at J, with 5 bases between. This CDR3 comprises 12 residues. From germline, CDR1 is SNHLY and CDR2 FYNNEI. The variable domain in full, with the rest retrieved from reference TRBV2 and TRBJ2-7, is EPEVTQTPSHQVTQMGQEVILRCVPISNHLYFYWYRQILGQKVEFLVSFYNNEISEKSEIFDDQFSVERPDGSNFTLKIRSTKLEDSAMYFCASSELDYEQYFGPGTRLTVT.